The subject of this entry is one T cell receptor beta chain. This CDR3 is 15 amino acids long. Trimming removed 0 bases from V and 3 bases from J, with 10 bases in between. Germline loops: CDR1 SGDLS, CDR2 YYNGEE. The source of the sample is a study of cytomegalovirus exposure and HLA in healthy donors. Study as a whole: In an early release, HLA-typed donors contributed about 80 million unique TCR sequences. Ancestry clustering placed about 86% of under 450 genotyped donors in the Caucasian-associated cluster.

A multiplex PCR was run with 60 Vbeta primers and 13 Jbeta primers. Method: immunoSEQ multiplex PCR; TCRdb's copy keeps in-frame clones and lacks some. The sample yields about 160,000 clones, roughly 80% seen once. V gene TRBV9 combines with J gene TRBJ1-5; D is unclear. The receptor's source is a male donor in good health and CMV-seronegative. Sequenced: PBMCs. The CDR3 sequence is CASSVAAGLNQPQHF. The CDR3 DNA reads TGTGCCAGCAGCGTAGCAGCTGGGCTCAATCAGCCCCAGCATTTT.